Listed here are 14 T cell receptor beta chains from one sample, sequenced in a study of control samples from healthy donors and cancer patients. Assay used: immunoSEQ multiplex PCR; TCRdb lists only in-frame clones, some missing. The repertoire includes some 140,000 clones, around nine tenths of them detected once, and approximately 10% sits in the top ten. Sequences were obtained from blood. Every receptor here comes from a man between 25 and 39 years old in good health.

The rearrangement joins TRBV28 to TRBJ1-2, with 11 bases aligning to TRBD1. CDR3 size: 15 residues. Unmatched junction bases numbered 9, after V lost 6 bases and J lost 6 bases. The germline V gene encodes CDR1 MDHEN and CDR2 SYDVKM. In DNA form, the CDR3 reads TGTGCCAGCAGGTCCCGAGGACAGGGGGCCCATGGCTACACCTTC. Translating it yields CASRSRGQGAHGYTF.

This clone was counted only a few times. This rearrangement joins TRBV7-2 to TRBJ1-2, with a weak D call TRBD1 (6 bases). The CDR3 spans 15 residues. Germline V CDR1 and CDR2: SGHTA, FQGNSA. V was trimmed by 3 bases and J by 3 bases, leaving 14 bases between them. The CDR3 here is CASSFIGRTDYGYTF. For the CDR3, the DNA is TGTGCCAGCAGCTTTATAGGCAGGACAGACTATGGCTACACCTTC.

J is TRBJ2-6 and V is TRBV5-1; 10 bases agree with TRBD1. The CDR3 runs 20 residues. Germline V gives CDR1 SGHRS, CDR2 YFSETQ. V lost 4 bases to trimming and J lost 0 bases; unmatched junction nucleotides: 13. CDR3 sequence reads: CASSPRTGGPYPSGANVLTF. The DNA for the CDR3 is TGCGCCAGCAGCCCTCGGACAGGGGGGCCTTATCCCTCTGGGGCCAACGTCCTGACTTTC.

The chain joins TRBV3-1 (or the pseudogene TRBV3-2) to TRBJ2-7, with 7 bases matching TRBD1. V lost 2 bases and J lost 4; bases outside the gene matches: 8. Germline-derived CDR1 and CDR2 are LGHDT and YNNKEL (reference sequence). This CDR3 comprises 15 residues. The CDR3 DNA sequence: TGTGCCAGCAGCCAAACAGGGGCCCGGGGTTACGAGCAGTACTTC. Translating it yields CASSQTGARGYEQYF.

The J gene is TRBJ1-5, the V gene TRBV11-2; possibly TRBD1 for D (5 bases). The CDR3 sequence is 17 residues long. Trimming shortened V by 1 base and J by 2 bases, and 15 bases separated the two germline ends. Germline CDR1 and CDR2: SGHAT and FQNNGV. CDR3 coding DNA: TGTGCCAGCAGCTTAGTCTTATGTAGGGGTTGCAATCAGCCCCAGCATTTT. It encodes CASSLVLCRGCNQPQHF.

The CDR3 region is CAAEGHSYEQYF. In DNA form, the CDR3 reads TGTGCCGCCGAGGGACACTCCTACGAGCAGTACTTC. The rearrangement joins TRBV28 to TRBJ2-7; D might be TRBD1 (6 bases). The germline CDR1 and CDR2 sequences are MDHEN and SYDVKM. Trimming shortened V by 11 bases and J by 0 bases, and 11 bases separated the two germline ends. The CDR3 contains 12 residues.

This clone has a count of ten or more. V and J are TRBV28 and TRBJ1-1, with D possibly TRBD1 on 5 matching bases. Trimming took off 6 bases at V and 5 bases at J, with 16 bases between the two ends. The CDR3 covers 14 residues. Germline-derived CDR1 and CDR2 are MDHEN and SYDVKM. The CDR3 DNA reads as TGTGCCAGCAGATTTATGGGGGGATGGACTGAAGCTTTCTTT. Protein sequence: CASRFMGGWTEAFF.

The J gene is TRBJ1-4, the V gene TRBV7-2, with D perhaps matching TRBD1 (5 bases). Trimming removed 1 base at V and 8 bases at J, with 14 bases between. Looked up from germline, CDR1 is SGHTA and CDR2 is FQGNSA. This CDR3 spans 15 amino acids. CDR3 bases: TGTGCCAGCAGCTTAGTAGGGGACGGGCCCGAAAAACTGTTTTTT. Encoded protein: CASSLVGDGPEKLFF.

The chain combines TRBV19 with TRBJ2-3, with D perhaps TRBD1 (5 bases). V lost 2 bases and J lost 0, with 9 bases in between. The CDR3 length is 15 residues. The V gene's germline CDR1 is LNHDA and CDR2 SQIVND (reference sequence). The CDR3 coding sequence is TGTGCCAGTAGTATATTAGGGGCTAGCACAGATACGCAGTATTTT. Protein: CASSILGASTDTQYF.

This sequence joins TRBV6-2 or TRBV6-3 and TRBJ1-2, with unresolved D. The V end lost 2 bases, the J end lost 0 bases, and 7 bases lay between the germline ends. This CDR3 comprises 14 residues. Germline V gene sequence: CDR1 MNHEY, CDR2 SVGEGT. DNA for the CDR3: TGTGCCAGCAGTTACCTCGGGGCTAACTATGGCTACACCTTC. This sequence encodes CASSYLGANYGYTF.

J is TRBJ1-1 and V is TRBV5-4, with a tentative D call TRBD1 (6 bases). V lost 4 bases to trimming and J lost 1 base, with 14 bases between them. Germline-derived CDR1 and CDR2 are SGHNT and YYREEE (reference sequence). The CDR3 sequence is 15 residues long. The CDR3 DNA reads TGTGCCAGCAGCATCCCCGGGACAAAGAACACTGAAGCTTTCTTT. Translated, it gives CASSIPGTKNTEAFF.

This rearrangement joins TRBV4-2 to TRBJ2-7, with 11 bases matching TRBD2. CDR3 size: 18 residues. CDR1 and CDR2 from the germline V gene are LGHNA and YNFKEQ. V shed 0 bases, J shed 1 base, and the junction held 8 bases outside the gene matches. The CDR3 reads CASSQDPTSGVISYEQYF. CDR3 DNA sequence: TGTGCCAGCAGCCAAGATCCGACTAGCGGGGTAATTTCCTACGAGCAGTACTTC.

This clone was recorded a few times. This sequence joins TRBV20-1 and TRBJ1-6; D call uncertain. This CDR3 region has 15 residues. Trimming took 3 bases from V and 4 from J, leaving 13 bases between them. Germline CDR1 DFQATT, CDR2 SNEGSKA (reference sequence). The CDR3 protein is CSASGGFGYNSPLHF. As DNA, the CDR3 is TGCAGTGCTAGTGGAGGATTCGGATATAATTCACCCCTCCACTTT.

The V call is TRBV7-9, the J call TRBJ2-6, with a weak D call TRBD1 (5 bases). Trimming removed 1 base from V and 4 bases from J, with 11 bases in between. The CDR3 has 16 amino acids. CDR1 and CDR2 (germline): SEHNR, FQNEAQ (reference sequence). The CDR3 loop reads CASSLGPGSGANVLTF. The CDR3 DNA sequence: TGTGCCAGCAGCTTAGGTCCAGGGTCCGGGGCCAACGTCCTGACTTTC.